The next 32 T cell receptor beta chains were all read from a single sample in a study of blood T cell repertoires in COVID-19. Libraries were prepared by immunoSEQ multiplex PCR; TCRdb keeps only in-frame clonotypes and omits some of them. The table shows approximately 220,000 clones, with roughly 85% occurring only once. Material for sequencing was peripheral blood. The receptors come from a man aged 50 or older who had recovered from COVID-19.

The chain recombines TRBV18 with TRBJ2-7, with 7 bases aligning to TRBD2. The CDR3 runs to 14 residues. Per germline, CDR1 KGHSH and CDR2 LQKENI. The V gene end was trimmed by 2 bases and the J gene end by 2 bases; junction bases not matched to a gene: 3. CDR3 protein: CASSPGTTAYEQYF. The CDR3 nucleotides read TGTGCCAGCTCACCAGGGACTACCGCCTACGAGCAGTACTTC.

V and J are TRBV5-5 and TRBJ2-7; the match to TRBD2 covers 7 bases. J gave up 2 bases and V 4 bases, and 3 bases lay outside the gene matches. CDR3 length: 13 residues. The germline CDR1 and CDR2 sequences are SGHKS and YYEKEE (reference sequence). Here the CDR3 reads CASSRGGTYEQYF. The CDR3 DNA sequence: TGTGCCAGCAGCCGCGGGGGAACCTACGAGCAGTACTTC.

The chain couples TRBV6-5 to TRBJ2-7; 9 bases map to TRBD2. The V segment lost 10 bases and the J segment 3 bases; nucleotides outside the gene matches: 13. Germline V gene lookup returns CDR1 MNHEY and CDR2 SVGAGI. This CDR3 is 15 amino acids long. The CDR3 DNA is TGTGCCACCAAATCCCTAGCGGGATTGAACTACGAGCAGTACTTC. This translates into CATKSLAGLNYEQYF.

The chain has TRBV30 and TRBJ2-1; 8 positions agree with TRBD2. Germline V gene data show CDR1 as GTSNPN and CDR2 as SVGIG (reference sequence). The ends lost 2 bases at V and 10 bases at J; junction bases unmatched: 7. This CDR3 comprises 13 residues. In DNA form, the CDR3 reads TGTGCCTGGAGTCCGGGAGGGATCGGGGAGCAGTTCTTC. Translation: CAWSPGGIGEQFF.

V usage is TRBV7-9 and J usage is TRBJ2-6; 7 positions match TRBD1. J was trimmed by 0 bases and V by 5 bases; bases with no gene match: 4. This CDR3 has 16 residues. Germline V gene data show CDR1 as SEHNR and CDR2 as FQNEAQ (reference sequence). The CDR3 here is CASSPTGPSGANVLTF. As DNA, the CDR3 is TGTGCCAGCAGCCCGACAGGGCCCTCTGGGGCCAACGTCCTGACTTTC.

This clone appeared a few times. The chain combines TRBV10-1 with TRBJ2-5; a weak D match, TRBD2 (6 bases). The V and J ends lost 3 bases and 5 bases respectively, with 19 bases between them. The germline gives CDR1 WNHNN, CDR2 SYGVQD (reference sequence). The CDR3 is 16 amino acids. This CDR3 is CASSEGPGESRETQYF. The CDR3 DNA reads TGCGCCAGCAGTGAAGGCCCGGGAGAATCTCGGGAGACCCAGTACTTC.

The chain has TRBV7-2 and TRBJ2-1, with TRBD1 matching 11 bases. V gave up 5 bases and J gave up 2 bases; unmatched junction bases: 8. This CDR3 is 17 amino acids long. Germline-derived CDR1 and CDR2 are SGHTA and FQGNSA. CDR3 residues: CASSPRDRGVTYNEQFF. CDR3 in DNA: TGTGCCAGCAGCCCCCGGGACAGGGGGGTAACCTACAATGAGCAGTTCTTC.

This chain uses TRBV28 with TRBJ2-3; 7 positions agree with TRBD1. In germline, CDR1 is MDHEN, CDR2 SYDVKM. J lost 2 bases, V lost 5 bases, and 7 bases had no gene match. This CDR3 has 15 residues. The CDR3 spells CASSTYRGFTDTQYF. The DNA of the CDR3 is TGTGCCAGCAGTACGTACAGGGGATTCACAGATACGCAGTATTTT.

The chain links TRBV27 to TRBJ1-1; D gene uncertain. V shed 2 bases and J shed 1 base, with 8 bases lying between them. Per the germline V gene, CDR1 is MNHEY and CDR2 is SMNVEV (reference sequence). The CDR3 runs 14 residues. The CDR3: CASSLAWANTEAFF. CDR3 bases: TGTGCCAGCAGTTTAGCATGGGCGAACACTGAAGCTTTCTTT.

This chain connects TRBV3-1 (or the pseudogene TRBV3-2) to TRBJ1-2, with 7 bases lining up with TRBD1. With V trimmed by 2 bases and J by 0 bases, 3 bases remained unmatched. The CDR3 consists of 15 residues. Germline V gene sequence: CDR1 LGHDT, CDR2 YNNKEL (reference sequence). The CDR3 DNA is TGTGCCAGCAGCCAACTGGACAGGTCTAACTATGGCTACACCTTC. It yields the protein CASSQLDRSNYGYTF.

The rearrangement links TRBV13 to TRBJ2-2; TRBD1 matches 9 bases. The junction had 2 bases not matched to a gene; V was cut back by 5 bases and J by 1 base. This CDR3 comprises 15 residues. Germline values: CDR1 PRHDT, CDR2 FYEKMQ (reference sequence). The CDR3 is CASSDRGGNTGELFF. CDR3 in DNA: TGTGCCAGCAGCGACAGGGGGGGGAACACCGGGGAGCTGTTTTTT.

This clone was counted many times. The V gene is TRBV5-1, the J gene TRBJ2-2; D possibly corresponds to TRBD1 (5 bases). Germline V gene sequence: CDR1 SGHRS, CDR2 YFSETQ. Trimming left V 2 bases short and J 5 bases short, with 19 bases between. The CDR3 loop spans 17 amino acids. The CDR3 sequence is CASSLDSPIRTTGELFF. The CDR3, as DNA: TGCGCCAGCAGCTTAGACAGCCCAATACGAACGACCGGGGAGCTGTTTTTT.

The chain recombines TRBV18 with TRBJ2-5; D gene unclear. The CDR3 totals 13 residues. V was trimmed by 3 bases and J by 2 bases, leaving 7 bases between them. Germline V gives CDR1 KGHSH, CDR2 LQKENI. CDR3 loop: CASSPQIQETQYF. DNA of the CDR3: TGTGCCAGCTCACCTCAGATACAAGAGACCCAGTACTTC.

J is TRBJ1-1 and V is TRBV19, with D possibly TRBD1 on 5 matching bases. This CDR3 is built from 16 residues. Germline assignment: CDR1 LNHDA and CDR2 SQIVND (reference sequence). Trimming took off 3 bases at V and 5 bases at J, with 19 bases between the two ends. CDR3 DNA sequence: TGTGCCAGTAGTATGGGTTATCGGCAGGGATTGACTGAAGCTTTCTTT. This gives the protein CASSMGYRQGLTEAFF.

V usage is TRBV7-9 and J usage is TRBJ2-2; 9 nucleotides line up with TRBD2. V trimming: 5 bases; J trimming: 5 bases; junction bases outside the gene matches: 6. The CDR3 loop spans 15 amino acids. CDR1 SEHNR and CDR2 FQNEAQ come from the germline V gene (reference sequence). This chain's CDR3 is CASSTGTSLTGELFF. The CDR3 region has the DNA TGTGCCAGCAGCACCGGGACTAGCCTGACCGGGGAGCTGTTTTTT.

The chain employs TRBV3-1 (or the pseudogene TRBV3-2) and TRBJ2-7; D may be TRBD1 (5 bases). V lost 0 bases and J 4 bases, leaving 10 bases between the germline ends. The CDR3 contains 14 residues. The germline V gene has CDR1 LGHDT and CDR2 YNNKEL (reference sequence). In DNA form, the CDR3 reads TGTGCCAGCAGCCAAGACAGGGTTACGTACGAGCAGTACTTC. Translating it yields CASSQDRVTYEQYF.

This chain uses TRBV5-1 with TRBJ2-3; TRBD1 matches 7 bases. V shed 0 bases and J 4 bases; nucleotides not matched to a gene: 8. The CDR3 has 16 amino acids. Germline CDR1 is SGHRS and CDR2 is YFSETQ. CDR3 residues: CASSLGSTGRSDTQYF. DNA for the CDR3: TGCGCCAGCAGCTTGGGGTCGACAGGGCGATCAGATACGCAGTATTTT.

The chain is built from TRBV5-1 and TRBJ2-7, with D possibly TRBD1 on 5 matching bases. The CDR3 length is 16 residues. Germline V gene data show CDR1 as SGHRS and CDR2 as YFSETQ. Between the trimmed V and J ends, which lost 0 bases and 0 bases, there was a span of 13 bases. The CDR3 nucleotides read TGCGCCAGCAGCTTGGCGTCTTTAGGGGTCTCCTACGAGCAGTACTTC. Its translation: CASSLASLGVSYEQYF.

The chain is built from TRBV21-1 and TRBJ2-2; TRBD2 was called by the table and not checked on the DNA. TRBV21-1 is reported as a pseudogene. This CDR3 comprises 17 residues. CDR3 residues: CASSNRVGGVHTGELFF. The CDR3, as DNA: TGTGCCAGCAGCAACAGGGTAGGGGGGGTACACACCGGGGAGCTGTTTTTT.

The chain employs TRBV28 and TRBJ1-5; perhaps TRBD1 as D (6 bases). V was trimmed by 0 bases and J by 6 bases, leaving 12 bases between them. In germline, CDR1 is MDHEN, CDR2 SYDVKM. This CDR3 region has 15 residues. CDR3 loop: CASSLWTPGAQPQHF. CDR3 sequence (DNA): TGTGCCAGCAGTTTATGGACTCCAGGGGCTCAGCCCCAGCATTTT.

This sequence joins TRBV7-6 and TRBJ2-7, with 10 bases fitting TRBD2. Trimming removed 1 base from V and 7 bases from J; junction bases left unmatched: 7. Germline CDR1 and CDR2: SGHVS and FNYEAQ. This CDR3 region has 15 residues. Written as DNA, the CDR3 is TGTGCCAGCAGCTTAGGAGCTAGCGGGGGTGGAGAGCAGTACTTC. The encoded protein is CASSLGASGGGEQYF.

The chain links TRBV2 to TRBJ1-1, with D hard to call. This CDR3 is 13 amino acids long. Germline assignment: CDR1 SNHLY and CDR2 FYNNEI. Trimming removed 4 bases from V and 0 bases from J, with 6 bases in between. Written as DNA, the CDR3 is TGTGCCAGCAGTGTGGCCCTGAACACTGAAGCTTTCTTT. It is translated as CASSVALNTEAFF.

The chain joins TRBV9 to TRBJ2-1; D is perhaps TRBD1 (5 bases). From germline, CDR1 is SGDLS and CDR2 YYNGEE. Trimming cost V 0 bases and J 13 bases, with 17 bases left between them. This CDR3 has 14 amino acids. CDR3 sequence (DNA): TGTGCCAGCAGCGTAGATAGGGGTTCGTTCATTCAGTTCTTC. This gives the protein CASSVDRGSFIQFF.

The table lists this clone with a count of one. The chain links TRBV11-2 to TRBJ1-5; D is perhaps TRBD1 (5 bases). Germline V gives CDR1 SGHAT, CDR2 FQNNGV. The germline V and J ends were trimmed by 0 bases and 6 bases, with 12 bases remaining between them. CDR3 length: 15 residues. In DNA, the CDR3 is TGTGCCAGCAGCTTAGACAGGGCGCCCGCTCAGCCCCAGCATTTT. It specifies CASSLDRAPAQPQHF.

V is TRBV27 and J is TRBJ2-5, with 13 bases fitting TRBD2. The CDR3 extends over 16 amino acids. Germline V gives CDR1 MNHEY, CDR2 SMNVEV (reference sequence). After removal of 3 bases from V and 4 bases from J, the junction contained 5 bases not matched to a gene. CDR3 sequence: CASSLRTSGRLETQYF. The CDR3 coding sequence is TGTGCCAGCAGTTTGAGGACTAGCGGGAGACTAGAGACCCAGTACTTC.

V and J are TRBV5-1 and TRBJ1-1; TRBD1 is a possible D gene (5 bases). Trimming removed 4 bases at V and 0 bases at J, with 25 bases between. The CDR3 is 19 amino acids. CDR1 and CDR2 from the germline V gene are SGHRS and YFSETQ. CDR3 nucleotide sequence: TGCGCCAGCAGCGCCGGACTAAATGGACACAACGGAATGAACACTGAAGCTTTCTTT. It yields the protein CASSAGLNGHNGMNTEAFF.

The chain recombines TRBV19 with TRBJ1-3; a possible D gene is TRBD1 (6 bases). The CDR3 covers 15 residues. The V gene lost 4 bases and the J gene lost 0 bases, with 10 bases spanning the gap. Germline values: CDR1 LNHDA, CDR2 SQIVND (reference sequence). The CDR3 loop is CASSRDTNSGNTIYF. DNA for the CDR3: TGTGCCAGTAGTAGGGACACAAACTCTGGAAACACCATATATTTT.

The chain is built from TRBV5-1 and TRBJ1-5; no definite D call. Looked up from germline, CDR1 is SGHRS and CDR2 is YFSETQ. V was trimmed by 1 base and J by 3 bases, leaving 11 bases between them. This CDR3 has 15 amino acids. Here the CDR3 DNA reads TGCGCCAGCAGCTTGAGTCACGGTCACAATCAGCCCCAGCATTTT. Its protein product is CASSLSHGHNQPQHF. Based on the CDR3 plus reference TRBV5-1 and TRBJ1-5, the full variable domain is KAGVTQTPRYLIKTRGQQVTLSCSPISGHRSVSWYQQTPGQGLQFLFEYFSETQRNKGNFPGRFSGRQFSNSRSEMNVSTLELGDSALYLCASSLSHGHNQPQHFGDGTRLSIL.

This chain uses TRBV5-1 with TRBJ2-1; 8 nucleotides line up with TRBD2. The germline V gene has CDR1 SGHRS and CDR2 YFSETQ. Trimming cost V 0 bases and J 12 bases; bases outside gene matches: 8. The length of the CDR3 is 14 residues. Written as DNA, the CDR3 is TGCGCCAGCAGCTTGGCAGGGACTAGTACTGGGCAGTTCTTC. It encodes CASSLAGTSTGQFF.

The CDR3, as DNA: TGCAGCGTTTATGAGGTGAGGACTCAGAGCTCCTACAATGAGCAGTTCTTC. Protein: CSVYEVRTQSSYNEQFF. The chain recombines TRBV29-1 with TRBJ2-1; possibly TRBD2 for D (5 bases). Trimming stripped 5 bases from V and 0 bases from J, with 20 bases between. The CDR3 consists of 17 residues. Germline assignment: CDR1 SQVTM and CDR2 ANQGSEA.

The chain combines TRBV4-1 with TRBJ2-7, with D tentatively TRBD1 (6 bases). V was trimmed by 4 bases and J by 2 bases, leaving 12 bases between them. The length of the CDR3 is 14 residues. Germline V CDR1 and CDR2: MGHRA, YSYEKL. The CDR3 protein is CASSRPGQTYEQYF. In DNA, the CDR3 is TGCGCCAGCAGCCGCCCCGGACAGACCTACGAGCAGTACTTC.

In DNA, the CDR3 is TGTGCCAGCATGGGACAGTATAATTCACCCCTCCACTTT. Translation: CASMGQYNSPLHF. This chain joins TRBV6-5 and TRBJ1-6; 7 nucleotides line up with TRBD1. The CDR3 contains 13 residues. The V and J ends lost 7 bases and 4 bases, in that order; junction bases with no gene match: 1. Germline V CDR1 and CDR2: MNHEY, SVGAGI.